The 31 T cell receptor beta chains below all came from one sample that was sequenced in a study of response to subunit inactivated influenza vaccine. TCRdb re-called the RT-PCR reads through MiXCR, storing one row per CDR3 protein. The sample carries 600,000 to 700,000 distinct CDR3 sequences, around 15% recorded once. The sequenced sample was PBMCs from blood, obtained about 14 days before vaccination. These receptors were taken from a man aged 45-60 years who received an inactivated influenza vaccine.

This chain joins TRBV21-1 and TRBJ2-1; TRBD1 was called by the table and not checked on the DNA. TRBV21-1 is listed as a pseudogene. CDR3 length: 16 residues. The CDR3 coding sequence is TGTGCCAGCAGCAAAGCAATCCGGGGAATTGGGGATGAGCAGTTCTTC. Its translation is CASSKAIRGIGDEQFF.

With respect to this clonotype: The junction differs from germline at one of its ends, possibly a read error. The rearrangement uses TRBV19 and TRBJ1-6, with 8 bases lining up with TRBD1. Germline-derived CDR1 and CDR2 are LNHDA and SQIVND (reference sequence). The CDR3 runs to 17 residues. CDR3 coding DNA: TGTGCCAGTAGGATAGACAACGCACAGGGGGGGAATTCACCCCTCCACTTT. This gives the protein CASRIDNAQGGNSPLHF.

This clonotype has more than one count but fewer than ten. The gene calls are TRBV27 and TRBJ2-7; possible D gene TRBD1, 6 bases. V was shortened by 6 bases and J by 1 base, with 16 bases between the two germline ends. The CDR3 spans 15 residues. Germline CDR1 and CDR2: MNHEY and SMNVEV (reference sequence). CDR3 DNA sequence: TGTGCCAGCAGAACTGGGACACCCCAGTCCTACGAGCAGTACTTC. Translation: CASRTGTPQSYEQYF.

V gene TRBV5-5 combines with J gene TRBJ2-7, with 7 bases aligning to TRBD2. Germline V CDR1 and CDR2: SGHKS, YYEKEE (reference sequence). V was pared by 2 bases and J by 1 base, with 9 bases of the junction left unmatched. This CDR3 is built from 16 residues. This CDR3 reads CASSFIGPSGSYEQYF. The CDR3, as DNA: TGTGCCAGCAGCTTCATCGGGCCTAGCGGATCCTACGAGCAGTACTTC.

This clonotype was counted between two and nine times. The chain has TRBV29-1 and TRBJ2-3; no firm D call. Germline V CDR1 and CDR2: SQVTM, ANQGSEA. The length of the CDR3 is 14 residues. The germline V and J ends were trimmed by 5 bases and 0 bases, with 12 bases remaining between them. The CDR3 is CSVRQVLSTDTQYF. As DNA, the CDR3 is TGCAGCGTTCGGCAGGTCCTTAGCACAGATACGCAGTATTTT.

J is TRBJ2-4 and V is TRBV18; TRBD2 aligns across 9 bases. This CDR3 comprises 16 residues. The germline gives CDR1 KGHSH, CDR2 LQKENI. V lost 3 bases, J lost 6 bases, and 9 bases stayed unmatched. The CDR3 region is CASSPPGSGGLNIQYF. Written as DNA, the CDR3 is TGTGCCAGCTCACCCCCCGGGAGCGGGGGGTTAAACATTCAGTACTTC.

The V gene is TRBV19, the J gene TRBJ2-5, with 9 positions matching TRBD1. This CDR3 comprises 16 residues. Germline CDR1 reads LNHDA; CDR2 reads SQIVND (reference sequence). Trimming took 6 bases from V and 2 from J; bases not matched to a gene: 10. CDR3 in DNA: TGTGCCAGTAGACAACAGGGGGCAAGTCATCAAGAGACCCAGTACTTC. It translates to CASRQQGASHQETQYF. Combining the CDR3 with reference TRBV19 and TRBJ2-5 gives the whole variable domain DGGITQSPKYLFRKEGQNVTLSCEQNLNHDAMYWYRQDPGQGLRLIYYSQIVNDFQKGDIAEGYSVSREKKESFPLTVTSAQKNPTAFYLCASRQQGASHQETQYFGPGTRLLVL.

This clonotype was seen only a few times. The chain links TRBV20-1 to TRBJ2-5, with a weak D call TRBD2 (7 bases). From germline, CDR1 is DFQATT and CDR2 SNEGSKA (reference sequence). Between the trimmed V and J ends, which lost 3 bases and 3 bases, there was a span of 17 bases. The CDR3 loop spans 15 amino acids. For the CDR3, the DNA is TGCAGTGCTAGGTCCCTAGGGGGGGTCAAAGAGACCCAGTACTTC. Translation: CSARSLGGVKETQYF.

This clonotype was observed a handful of times. CDR3 bases: TGTGCCAGCAGTCGTTTCCCCGACGGTGAAGCTTTCTTT. This gives the protein CASSRFPDGEAFF. The J gene is TRBJ1-1, the V gene TRBV6-2 or TRBV6-3; D is unresolved. CDR1 and CDR2 (germline): MNHEY, SVGEGT. The CDR3 is made up of 13 amino acids. Trimming took off 5 bases at V and 7 bases at J, with 14 bases between the two ends.

In its sample, this clonotype was seen a few times. The chain couples TRBV12-3 or TRBV12-4 to TRBJ1-1, with TRBD1 identical over 9 bases. The CDR3 runs 15 residues. V was clipped by 5 bases and J by 8 bases; unmatched bases: 12. CDR3 nucleotides: TGTGCCAGCAGTCCGTCGGGACAGGGCCTTAGCGAAGCTTTCTTT. Its translation is CASSPSGQGLSEAFF.

This clonotype showed up just a few times. The chain links TRBV30 to TRBJ2-3, with D perhaps being TRBD1 or TRBD2 (6 bases each). V was pared by 3 bases and J by 7 bases, with 11 bases between. The CDR3 is 12 amino acids. CDR1 is GTSNPN and CDR2 is SVGIG in the germline V gene (reference sequence). CDR3 sequence (DNA): TGTGCCTGGAGCTCGGGGGCGAATACGCAGTATTTT. Amino acids: CAWSSGANTQYF.

This clonotype was counted a few times. This chain uses TRBV29-1 with TRBJ1-2; unclear D gene. Per germline, CDR1 SQVTM and CDR2 ANQGSEA. The length of the CDR3 is 11 residues. Trimming cost V 4 bases and J 8 bases, with 11 bases left between them. As DNA, the CDR3 is TGCAGCGTTGGAGAAACCTGGGGCTACACCTTC. This codes for CSVGETWGYTF.

The chain recombines TRBV18 with TRBJ2-1, with D perhaps matching TRBD1 (6 bases). V was pared by 8 bases and J by 5 bases, with 13 bases between. Germline assignment: CDR1 KGHSH and CDR2 LQKENI. The CDR3 has 13 residues. CDR3 nucleotide sequence: TGTGCCAGCACCGGACAGACTAACAATGAGCAGTTCTTC. It codes for CASTGQTNNEQFF.

The genes are TRBV7-2 and TRBJ2-5; TRBD1 might be the D (6 bases). Germline CDR1 and CDR2: SGHTA and FQGNSA. V was clipped by 2 bases and J by 9 bases, with 19 bases between them. This CDR3 comprises 15 residues. The CDR3, as DNA: TGTGCCAGCAGCTTAAGCGGACAGACTAAAGGGGCCCAGTACTTC. The encoded protein is CASSLSGQTKGAQYF.

The CDR3 DNA is TGTGCCATCAGTGAGACCGACAGGGCCCACTCCTACGAGCAGTACTTC. Its translation: CAISETDRAHSYEQYF. V is TRBV10-3 and J is TRBJ2-7; 7 nucleotides align to TRBD1. Trimming cost V 2 bases and J 0 bases; bases outside gene matches: 7. The length of the CDR3 is 16 residues. Germline V gives CDR1 ENHRY, CDR2 SYGVKD.

This rearrangement joins TRBV5-1 to TRBJ1-1; 7 bases agree with TRBD1. The CDR3 has 15 amino acids. Germline V gene lookup returns CDR1 SGHRS and CDR2 YFSETQ. J lost 0 bases, V lost 4 bases, and 6 bases had no gene match. This CDR3 reads CASSGGTAMNTEAFF. For the CDR3, the DNA is TGCGCCAGCAGCGGCGGGACAGCTATGAACACTGAAGCTTTCTTT.

This chain's CDR3 is CSVRVAEGGNTGELFF. The CDR3 coding sequence is TGCAGCGTCCGGGTGGCGGAAGGGGGGAACACCGGGGAGCTGTTTTTT. V gene TRBV29-1 combines with J gene TRBJ2-2; D may be TRBD1 (6 bases). This CDR3 is built from 16 residues. Germline CDR1 and CDR2: SQVTM and ANQGSEA. Trimming took off 6 bases at V and 1 base at J, with 18 bases between the two ends.

This clonotype has only a few counts. J is TRBJ1-5 and V is TRBV2; unclear D gene. V was shortened by 2 bases and J by 8 bases, with 10 bases between the two germline ends. The CDR3 contains 13 residues. Germline CDR1 and CDR2: SNHLY and FYNNEI. CDR3 region: CASSEMPGEPQHF. Here the CDR3 DNA reads TGTGCCAGCAGTGAAATGCCCGGGGAGCCCCAGCATTTT.

This clonotype was seen many times. The chain employs TRBV15 and TRBJ2-2; D ambiguous. The CDR3 runs to 14 residues. The germline V gene encodes CDR1 LNHNV and CDR2 YYDKDF (reference sequence). Trimming took off 0 bases at V and 1 base at J, with 3 bases between the two ends. CDR3 sequence reads: CATSRDRNTGELFF. CDR3 DNA sequence: TGTGCCACCAGCAGAGATCGGAACACCGGGGAGCTGTTTTTT.

This clonotype was picked up a small number of times. This chain links TRBV6-2 or TRBV6-3 with TRBJ2-1, with D unclear. CDR3 length equals 13 residues. The germline gives CDR1 MNHEY, CDR2 SVGEGT. V was clipped by 5 bases and J by 9 bases, with 14 bases between them. CDR3 amino acids: CASSPYKVGEQFF. The CDR3 bases are TGTGCCAGCAGTCCCTATAAAGTGGGTGAGCAGTTCTTC.

This clonotype was observed at least ten times. The chain recombines TRBV27 with TRBJ2-5, with 10 nucleotides matching TRBD1. V lost 5 bases and J lost 5; bases outside the gene matches: 5. This CDR3 region has 14 residues. Germline V gene data show CDR1 as MNHEY and CDR2 as SMNVEV (reference sequence). CDR3 nucleotides: TGTGCCAGCAGTCAGGACAGGGGGTGGGAGACCCAGTACTTC. Residues: CASSQDRGWETQYF.

In this sample, this clonotype turned up a few times. The V gene is TRBV7-9, the J gene TRBJ2-7; 7 bases are a match to TRBD2. The CDR3 has 13 amino acids. The junction had 10 bases not matched to a gene; V was cut back by 11 bases and J by 3 bases. Germline CDR1 is SEHNR and CDR2 is FQNEAQ (reference sequence). The CDR3 here is CASGGSSGYEQYF. The CDR3 nucleotides read TGTGCCTCCGGCGGGAGCTCTGGCTACGAGCAGTACTTC. Using reference TRBV7-9 and TRBJ2-7 for the parts outside the CDR3, the full variable domain is DTGVSQNPRHKITKRGQNVTFRCDPISEHNRLYWYRQTLGQGPEFLTYFQNEAQLEKSRLLSDRFSAERPKGSFSTLEIQRTEQGDSAMYLCASGGSSGYEQYFGPGTRLTVT.

This clonotype was detected only once. The rearrangement links TRBV20-1 to TRBJ2-1; D might be TRBD2 (5 bases). With 4 bases removed from V and 4 bases from J, the gap between germline ends came to 17 bases. The germline gives CDR1 DFQATT, CDR2 SNEGSKA (reference sequence). The CDR3 length is 15 residues. CDR3 sequence: CSATARASRYNEQFF. In DNA, the CDR3 is TGCAGTGCTACTGCCCGGGCTAGCCGATACAATGAGCAGTTCTTC.

This clonotype was counted a few times. V is TRBV7-9 and J is TRBJ2-1, with D perhaps assigned TRBD1 or TRBD2 (5 bases each). This CDR3 region has 17 residues. Trimming shortened V by 1 base and J by 4 bases, and 17 bases separated the two germline ends. Germline V CDR1 and CDR2: SEHNR, FQNEAQ (reference sequence). Here the CDR3 DNA reads TGTGCCAGCAGCTTAGTCGGGGCTCGTTCACGGTACAATGAGCAGTTCTTC. Translating it yields CASSLVGARSRYNEQFF. Drawing the rest from reference TRBV7-9 and TRBJ2-1, the complete variable domain is DTGVSQNPRHKITKRGQNVTFRCDPISEHNRLYWYRQTLGQGPEFLTYFQNEAQLEKSRLLSDRFSAERPKGSFSTLEIQRTEQGDSAMYLCASSLVGARSRYNEQFFGPGTRLTVL.

This rearrangement joins TRBV4-2 to TRBJ1-5; the D is unclear. Trimming cost V 1 base and J 6 bases, with 16 bases left between them. The CDR3 has 16 residues. CDR1 and CDR2 from the germline V gene are LGHNA and YNFKEQ. CDR3 DNA: TGTGCCAGCAGCCAAGGGGGAAGAGGAGATGGTCAGCCCCAGCATTTT. Protein product: CASSQGGRGDGQPQHF.

The rearrangement uses TRBV6-1 and TRBJ2-6, with unresolved D. The length of the CDR3 is 13 residues. Germline values: CDR1 MNHNS, CDR2 SASEGT. V gave up 8 bases and J gave up 0 bases, with 5 bases separating them. CDR3 in amino acids: CASFDSGANVLTF. The DNA for the CDR3 is TGTGCCAGCTTTGACTCTGGGGCCAACGTCCTGACTTTC.

This clonotype was counted a few times. The rearrangement links TRBV20-1 to TRBJ2-3; TRBD2 might be the D (6 bases). CDR1 is DFQATT, CDR2 SNEGSKA, per germline (reference sequence). The V end lost 5 bases, the J end lost 2 bases, and 14 bases lay between the germline ends. The CDR3 has 14 residues. CDR3 nucleotides: TGCAGTGCTCCCTCGGAGGGAGCCACAGATACGCAGTATTTT. Its translation is CSAPSEGATDTQYF.

This clonotype was counted ten times or more. The V gene is TRBV29-1, the J gene TRBJ2-1, with 8 bases fitting TRBD2. Per germline, CDR1 SQVTM and CDR2 ANQGSEA. J gave up 3 bases and V 3 bases, and 4 bases lay outside the gene matches. The CDR3 contains 14 residues. The CDR3 loop is CSVDRGGFYNEQFF. In DNA, the CDR3 is TGCAGCGTTGATCGGGGGGGTTTCTACAATGAGCAGTTCTTC.

V is TRBV7-2 and J is TRBJ2-3, with D perhaps TRBD2 (5 bases). Trimming took 6 bases from V and 9 from J, leaving 19 bases between them. Germline V gene data show CDR1 as SGHTA and CDR2 as FQGNSA. The CDR3 extends over 14 amino acids. The CDR3 DNA sequence: TGTGCCAGCAGGCTCCCGGCCCACGGGAACACGCAGTATTTT. It is translated as CASRLPAHGNTQYF.

This clonotype was recorded a few times. The V gene is TRBV24-1, the J gene TRBJ2-2; no firm D call. Germline V gene data show CDR1 as KGHDR and CDR2 as SFDVKD. This CDR3 spans 15 amino acids. V lost 3 bases to trimming and J lost 1 base, with 8 bases between them. As DNA, the CDR3 is TGTGCCACCAGTGATATCAGCCGGAACACCGGGGAGCTGTTTTTT. It encodes CATSDISRNTGELFF.

This clonotype was observed a handful of times. The chain joins TRBV28 to TRBJ2-7; D ambiguous. Trimming took 5 bases from V and 3 from J, leaving 8 bases between them. Germline loops: CDR1 MDHEN, CDR2 SYDVKM. This CDR3 is built from 12 residues. CDR3 sequence: CASSLQYYEQYF. CDR3 nucleotides: TGTGCCAGCAGTCTACAATACTACGAGCAGTACTTC.